The entry below gives a single T cell receptor (beta chain) sequence along with its context. Which antigen it targets is not known. Per-nucleotide qualities are absent, and no much larger clonotype sits a single base away. Per the germline V gene, SGHDT is the CDR1 and YYEEEE is the CDR2. The cysteine opens and the phenylalanine closes a CDR3 of 16 amino acids. Kept here is only the CDR3 DNA, which spans 48 bases and is read in frame from base 1. Relative to germline, V is missing 8 bases and J is missing 1 base, with 12 bases of the junction outside any gene match. Using the deep immunoSEQ assay, TCR CDR3 regions were amplified from genomic DNA by multiplex PCR. Extracted genomic DNA from each cell subset was distributed evenly across all wells of several immunoSEQ 96-well plates, and each plate was treated as a replicate. For sorted subsets, about 200 ng genomic DNA, equal to 30,000 or so T cell genomes, was loaded into each replicate PCR. Purified libraries were measured with a Qubit 3.0 fluorometer, size-checked on a Bioanalyzer 2100, and measured again with the KAPA Library Quantification kit. A separate single-read 150-cycle Illumina NextSeq 550 flow cell was used to sequence each immunoSEQ 96-well plate. As for how the authors treated the data: The immunoSEQ output contained only junctional sequences without quality scores, so filtering could not match that applied to full-length reads. Sequences were annotated with PyIR, a Python wrapper for IgBLAST v1.9, and V/J genes and CDR3 were assigned using IMGT germline references. Reads were removed for weak V/J assignments (E-value above 1e-6), missing CDR3, stop codons, out-of-frame junctions, or ambiguous translated residues. V3J clonotypes were defined as sequences sharing an identical inferred V gene, J gene, and CDR3 amino acid sequence. To compute the percentage overlap between repertoires, the number of shared unique clonotypes was divided by the size of the smaller repertoire. Repertoire richness was assessed with RTK rarefaction, the Chao1 estimator, and Recon v2.1 estimates of unobserved clonotypes. OLGA was used to compute generation probabilities for all TCRbeta clonotypes that the gDNA method yielded from a few donors. As stored in TCRdb, this immuneACCESS dataset retains in-frame rearrangements with V and J assigned. A fraction of the clones does not appear; measured against another copy, unresolved V genes explain less than half of the discrepancy, and the remainder lacks a known reason. The V and J calls and clone size come from that table; D and trimming were worked out from the DNA. The sample includes about 2 million clones, with approximately 95% observed a single time. Clones ranked in the top ten supply 1% to 1.3% of the sample.

This entry comes from a study of shared clonotypes between healthy human individuals (dated by TCRdb to 2018 to 2020). For the wider study: A couple of women and a few men aged 18 to 49 years were included in the cohort. For each donor, CD4 naive and CD4 memory were each run on three plates, CD8 naive on two plates, and CD8 memory on one plate. To estimate repertoire size and how much clonotype sharing occurs between individuals, the study deeply sequenced the blood TCR repertoires of roughly 5 healthy adults. To increase sequencing depth and limit assay-specific biases, TCR repertoire library preparation and sequencing were carried out by different laboratories using diverse techniques. Each donor's leukapheresis produced roughly between about 0.9 and 9.5 billion PBMCs. Study-wide findings and limitations: Because the study included a small number of donors, the genetic and exposure-history diversity represented was limited. Clonotypes shared by all four sorted-subset donors showed higher generation probabilities than non-shared clonotypes. Sampling was limited to blood, and TCR repertoires in tissue likely differ from TCR repertoires in blood. Incomplete sequencing was indicated by rarefaction of sorted-subset datasets, despite the large sequencing depth. Naive subsets generally had larger estimated clonotype richness than memory subsets did. Across several donors, about 5% of naive CD4, 3% to 4% of naive CD8, roughly 2.3% of memory CD4, and approximately 0.4% of memory CD8 clonotypes were shared. Pairwise subsampling indicated that sequencing depth was expected to affect the degree of clonotype sharing among donors.

CD8 naive samples consisted of CD45RO-negative cells that were positively selected for CCR7, yielding a CD45RA+CCR7+ population without TemRA cells. The donors were healthy, HIV-negative adults with no recently reported acute infections or vaccinations. All donors were Caucasian adults living in Nashville, Tennessee, USA. Blood was obtained by leukapheresis, after which PBMCs were separated by Ficoll-Histopaque density gradient centrifugation and cryopreserved in liquid nitrogen vapor phase. Analytical flow cytometry was used to check the purity and quantity of every magnetically sorted T cell population. Genomic DNA was isolated from every sorted fraction and measured by UV absorbance on a Nanodrop 2000c.

Sequencing input: naive CD8+ T cells sorted from blood. The cell subset or site tag for this specimen amounts to: CD45RA+CCR7+. The sequence was obtained from a man between 18 and 35 years old in good health. The chain employs TRBV5-6 and TRBJ1-2; 9 central bases correspond to TRBD1. The sequenced DNA is TGTGCCAGTCGGGGGACAGGGTTAGGGCTTAACTATGGCTACACCTTC. The resulting protein is CASRGTGLGLNYGYTF.